The following is a TCR beta chain sequence with its context. What it binds is not known. The data originate from a study of Ad26.COV2.S vaccination and SARS-CoV-2 variants. Study information: In the COV1001 trial, the donor was in the Ad26.COV2.S arm. Study-level findings and limits: It was reported that spike-specific CD8+ and CD4+ T cell responses were substantially broad after vaccination.

This CDR3 is 14 amino acids long. Germline V CDR1 and CDR2: LGHNA, YNFKEQ. The trim removed 5 bases at V and 4 bases at J, leaving 5 bases unmatched. Indicated treatment: around 19 received Ad26.COV2.S at low or high dose, single or two shots; 5 received placebo; per-sample allocation not given. All samples were drawn on day 63, counting from the first vaccine or placebo injection. Sequencing used immunoSEQ multiplex PCR; TCRdb keeps in-frame clones, though not all of them. Among 450,000 to 550,000 clones listed, roughly 89% were seen once. Material: peripheral blood, obtained in a trial of Ad26.COV2.S vaccine versus placebo. The chain couples TRBV4-2 to TRBJ1-5; TRBD1 agrees at 7 bases. This receptor was taken from a person between 18 and 59 years old who received the Ad26.COV2.S COVID-19 vaccine or a placebo. The CDR3 sequence: CASSYTGDNQPQHF. CDR3 nucleotides: TGTGCCAGCAGCTATACAGGGGATAATCAGCCCCAGCATTTT.